The 17 T cell receptor beta chains given below trace back to one sample, sequenced in a study of T-cell reconstitution after alpha-beta-depleted transplantation in children. A TCRbeta library incorporating unique molecular identifiers was prepared. Using its own MiXCR run on the PCR reads, TCRdb lists one record per CDR3 protein. The table includes 780,000 or so distinct CDR3 sequences, 16% detected once. The sample was PBMCs, mostly from graft donor cells, taken 360 days after TCRalphabeta/CD19-depleted stem cell transplant. These receptor sequences come from a male patient younger than 18 who had a stem cell transplant for acute lymphoblastic leukemia, so the T cells may come from the graft donor.

V usage is TRBV28 and J usage is TRBJ2-1; 7 bases are shared with TRBD1. The germline V gene has CDR1 MDHEN and CDR2 SYDVKM. V shed 1 base and J 6 bases; nucleotides not matched to a gene: 3. The CDR3 sequence is 14 residues long. The CDR3 region is CASSLYRGVNEQFF. CDR3 in DNA: TGTGCCAGCAGTTTATACAGGGGAGTCAATGAGCAGTTCTTC.

This chain joins TRBV5-1 and TRBJ2-2; D possibly corresponds to TRBD2 (5 bases). Germline CDR1 and CDR2: SGHRS and YFSETQ. The V and J ends lost 6 bases and 6 bases respectively, with 15 bases between them. The CDR3 contains 14 residues. CDR3 bases: TGCGCCAGCATTCCCGAGGGCCCCCCCGGGGAGCTGTTTTTT. Translating gives CASIPEGPPGELFF.

Note on this clonotype: The conserved phenylalanine or tryptophan is not found at the CDR3 terminus, so this likely reflects a read error. Because the CDR3's place on the DNA is in doubt, the DNA is left out and the CDR3 is given as listed by TCRdb. The V gene is TRBV12-3 or TRBV12-4, the J gene TRBJ2-5; the table's D call of TRBD1 was not tested on the DNA. Termini included, the CDR3 measures 11 amino acids. CDR3: CASSKGTGPNL.

This clonotype was counted only a few times. V is TRBV25-1 and J is TRBJ1-1; a weak D match, TRBD1 (6 bases). Germline-derived CDR1 and CDR2 are MGHDK and SYGVNS. The V and J ends lost 2 bases and 5 bases respectively, with 12 bases between them. This CDR3 spans 14 amino acids. The CDR3 loop is CASSEHGGLTEAFF. The DNA of the CDR3 is TGTGCCAGCAGTGAACACGGGGGGCTAACTGAAGCTTTCTTT.

This chain connects TRBV27 to TRBJ2-5; D is perhaps TRBD1 or TRBD2 (5 bases each). CDR1 and CDR2 (germline): MNHEY, SMNVEV (reference sequence). CDR3 length: 16 residues. V lost 3 bases, J lost 1 base, and 15 bases lay in between. The chain's CDR3 is CASSLGSPGPQETQYF. In nucleotides, the CDR3 is TGTGCCAGCAGTTTGGGGTCGCCGGGGCCCCAAGAGACCCAGTACTTC.

This clonotype came up a few times. The chain uses TRBV10-3 and TRBJ2-3; D call uncertain. The CDR3 consists of 15 residues. Germline-derived CDR1 and CDR2 are ENHRY and SYGVKD. Between the trimmed V and J ends, which lost 0 bases and 0 bases, there was a span of 7 bases. DNA of the CDR3: TGTGCCATCAGTGAGTCATCCCCTAGCACAGATACGCAGTATTTT. Amino acid sequence: CAISESSPSTDTQYF.

This clonotype was detected ten times or more. The CDR3 end shows no conserved phenylalanine or tryptophan, and so a read error is likely. It is unclear where the CDR3 begins or ends on the DNA, so no DNA is shown, and the CDR3 is as TCRdb lists it. The V and J genes are TRBV5-1 and TRBJ2-7; TRBD2 is taken as the D call from the table, unchecked against the DNA. The CDR3 comprises 13 residues, both ends counted. CDR1 is SGHRS, CDR2 YFSETQ, per germline. The CDR3 spells CASSLEGGGSWIA.

This clonotype was counted between two and nine times. The J gene is TRBJ2-7, the V gene TRBV5-5; TRBD2 is a possible D gene (5 bases). CDR3 length equals 11 residues. Looked up from germline, CDR1 is SGHKS and CDR2 is YYEKEE (reference sequence). V was pared by 5 bases and J by 9 bases, with 12 bases between. The CDR3 DNA sequence: TGTGCCAGCAGTTCCCCGGGGAGGCAGTACTTC. It yields the protein CASSSPGRQYF.

This clonotype has a count of ten or more. The rearrangement uses TRBV5-1 and TRBJ2-1; D possibly corresponds to TRBD1 (5 bases). The CDR3 runs 13 residues. Germline-derived CDR1 and CDR2 are SGHRS and YFSETQ. V was pared by 0 bases and J by 6 bases, with 7 bases between. The DNA for the CDR3 is TGCGCCAGCAGCTTGGAGGGGCCCAATGAGCAGTTCTTC. Its translation is CASSLEGPNEQFF.

This clonotype was picked up a small number of times. The chain carries TRBV6-6 and TRBJ1-2; TRBD1 is a possible D gene (6 bases). The germline V gene has CDR1 MNHNY and CDR2 SVGAGI (reference sequence). Trimming shortened V by 10 bases and J by 3 bases, and 9 bases separated the two germline ends. There are 11 residues in the CDR3. CDR3 coding DNA: TGTGCCACAAGGGGGGACTATGGCTACACCTTC. Translating it yields CATRGDYGYTF.

This clonotype showed up just a few times. The chain is built from TRBV5-6 and TRBJ2-5; D is undetermined. Between the trimmed V and J ends, which lost 2 bases and 5 bases, there was a span of 10 bases. This CDR3 is built from 13 residues. Germline CDR1 SGHDT, CDR2 YYEEEE. The CDR3 loop reads CASSLQWRETQYF. The CDR3 coding sequence is TGTGCCAGCAGCTTACAGTGGCGGGAGACCCAGTACTTC. Variable domain in full (rest from reference TRBV5-6 and TRBJ2-5): DAGVTQSPTHLIKTRGQQVTLRCSPKSGHDTVSWYQQALGQGPQFIFQYYEEEERQRGNFPDRFSGHQFPNYSSELNVNALLLGDSALYLCASSLQWRETQYFGPGTRLLVL.

This clonotype occurred a few times. The chain recombines TRBV20-1 with TRBJ1-5; D is ambiguous. This CDR3 spans 14 amino acids. The V end was cut by 2 bases, the J end by 7 bases, with 15 bases between. Germline CDR1 reads DFQATT; CDR2 reads SNEGSKA (reference sequence). CDR3 nucleotide sequence: TGCAGTGCTAGATGGAGACAATCTGGCCAGCCCCAGCATTTT. It translates to CSARWRQSGQPQHF.

This clonotype has a handful of counts. V is TRBV10-1 and J is TRBJ2-3, with no clear D. The CDR3 is 15 residues long. V shed 3 bases and J shed 2 bases, with 12 bases lying between them. CDR1 and CDR2 from the germline V gene are WNHNN and SYGVQD (reference sequence). CDR3 sequence reads: CASSDGRSLTDTQYF. The CDR3 DNA follows: TGCGCCAGCAGTGACGGTCGGAGCCTCACAGATACGCAGTATTTT.

The V and J genes are TRBV5-1 and TRBJ2-1; unclear D gene. V shed 0 bases and J shed 8 bases, with 12 bases lying between them. The CDR3 contains 14 residues. The germline gives CDR1 SGHRS, CDR2 YFSETQ. The CDR3 DNA reads as TGCGCCAGCAGCTTGGGGCCCCCATTAGATGAGCAGTTCTTC. Translating gives CASSLGPPLDEQFF.

The CDR3 DNA follows: TGTGCCAGCAGCTTAGGCCTAGCGGGAGCAATCGATACGCAGTATTTT. As protein: CASSLGLAGAIDTQYF. The rearrangement joins TRBV7-9 to TRBJ2-3, with TRBD2 matching over 10 bases. CDR3 length equals 16 residues. V was clipped by 1 base and J by 6 bases; unmatched bases: 7. CDR1 is SEHNR and CDR2 is FQNEAQ in the germline V gene (reference sequence). Full variable domain (rest looked up from reference TRBV7-9 and TRBJ2-3): DTGVSQNPRHKITKRGQNVTFRCDPISEHNRLYWYRQTLGQGPEFLTYFQNEAQLEKSRLLSDRFSAERPKGSFSTLEIQRTEQGDSAMYLCASSLGLAGAIDTQYFGPGTRLTVL.

Only a few counts were recorded for this clonotype. This chain links TRBV20-1 with TRBJ1-5; 7 nucleotides match TRBD1. Germline trimming cut 0 bases from V and 1 base from J; bases unmatched to any gene: 3. The length of the CDR3 is 15 residues. CDR1 DFQATT and CDR2 SNEGSKA come from the germline V gene (reference sequence). Written as DNA, the CDR3 is TGCAGTGCTAGAGATGAGGGGGCGAGCAATCAGCCCCAGCATTTT. As protein: CSARDEGASNQPQHF.

Only a few counts were recorded for this clonotype. V is TRBV29-1 and J is TRBJ2-3; 10 nucleotides match TRBD2. Trimming cost V 8 bases and J 4 bases; bases outside gene matches: 9. CDR3 length: 14 amino acids. The germline CDR1 and CDR2 sequences are SQVTM and ANQGSEA. This CDR3 reads CSFLQLAGPDTQYF. The CDR3 DNA follows: TGCAGCTTTCTACAACTAGCGGGACCAGATACGCAGTATTTT.